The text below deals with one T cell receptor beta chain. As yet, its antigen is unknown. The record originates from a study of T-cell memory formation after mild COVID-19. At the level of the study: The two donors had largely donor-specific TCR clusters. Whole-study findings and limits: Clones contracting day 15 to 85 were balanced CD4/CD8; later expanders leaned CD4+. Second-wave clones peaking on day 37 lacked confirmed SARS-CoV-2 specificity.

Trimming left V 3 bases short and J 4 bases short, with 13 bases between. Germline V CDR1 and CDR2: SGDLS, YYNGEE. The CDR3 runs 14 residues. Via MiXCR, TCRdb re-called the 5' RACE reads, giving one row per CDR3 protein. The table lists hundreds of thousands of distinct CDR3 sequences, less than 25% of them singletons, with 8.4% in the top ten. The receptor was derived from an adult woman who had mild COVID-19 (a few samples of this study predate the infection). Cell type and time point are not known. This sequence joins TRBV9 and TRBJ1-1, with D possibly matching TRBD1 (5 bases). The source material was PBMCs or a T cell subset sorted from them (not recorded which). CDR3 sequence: CASSARIGGTEAFF. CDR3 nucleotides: TGTGCCAGCAGCGCCCGGATCGGGGGCACTGAAGCTTTCTTT.